This T cell receptor (beta chain) was recorded in a study of T cell responses to AZD1222 COVID-19 vaccine. The CDR3 extends over 15 amino acids. Trimming at V came to 2 bases and at J to 5 bases, leaving 7 bases not matched to a gene. The germline V gene has CDR1 SGHTA and CDR2 FQGTGA. Assay: immunoSEQ multiplex PCR; the TCRdb copy retains only in-frame clones and omits some. The repertoire holds 100,000 or so clones, with more than 85% as singletons. Points on this clone: What it recognizes is unknown.

Study-level results: Donors were largely white British and mainly female; clonal diversity was possibly underestimated.

This material consisted of peripheral blood, taken on day 0 of AZD1222 vaccination. The source of this sequence is an adult in good health. The chain has TRBV7-3 and TRBJ2-7; the match to TRBD2 covers 9 bases. The CDR3 DNA is TGTGCCAGCAGCTTAGGGCTAGCGGGAATCCACGAGCAGTACTTC. Translated: CASSLGLAGIHEQYF.